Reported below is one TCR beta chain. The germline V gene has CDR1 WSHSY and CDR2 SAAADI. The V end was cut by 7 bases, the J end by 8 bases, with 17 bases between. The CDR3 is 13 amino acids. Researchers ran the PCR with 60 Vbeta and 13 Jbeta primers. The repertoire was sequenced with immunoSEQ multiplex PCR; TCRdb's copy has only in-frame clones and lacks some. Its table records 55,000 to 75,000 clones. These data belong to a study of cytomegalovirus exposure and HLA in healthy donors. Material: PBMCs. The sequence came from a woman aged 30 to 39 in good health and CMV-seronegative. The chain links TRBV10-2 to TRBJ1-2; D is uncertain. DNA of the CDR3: TGCGCCAGCAACCCCTGGATGCCGCGGGGCTACACCTTC. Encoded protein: CASNPWMPRGYTF.